What follows are 17 T cell receptor beta chains derived from one specimen sequenced in a study of beta chain features in type 1 diabetes. Reverse transcription of all isolated RNA meant that expressed TCRB transcripts were sequenced. The assay was immunoSEQ multiplex PCR, and TCRdb's table has in-frame clones only and misses some. The sample comprises about 220,000 clones, 9.5% to 13% of which are singletons, and 1% to 1.5% rests with the top ten. The sequencing sample was made of central memory CD4+ T cells from blood. The receptors were sampled from a man between 18 and 35 years old in good health.

This clone occurred many times. Other DNA sequences of this sample code for an identical CDR3. The V gene is TRBV5-6, the J gene TRBJ2-1; D is possibly TRBD2 (5 bases). This CDR3 has 16 residues. Trimming removed 1 base from V and 0 bases from J, with 11 bases in between. Germline assignment: CDR1 SGHDT and CDR2 YYEEEE. The CDR3 loop reads CASSLFSGSSYNEQFF. CDR3 nucleotide sequence: TGTGCCAGCAGCTTGTTTTCGGGGAGCTCCTACAATGAGCAGTTCTTC.

The rearrangement uses TRBV5-4 and TRBJ2-1, with D unresolved. Deletions cut 3 bases from V and 2 bases from J, with 9 bases between. Germline V gene data show CDR1 as SGHNT and CDR2 as YYREEE (reference sequence). The CDR3 length is 14 residues. In DNA form, the CDR3 reads TGTGCCAGCAGCTCGCGGCAACCCTACAATGAGCAGTTCTTC. Protein product: CASSSRQPYNEQFF.

The J gene is TRBJ1-5, the V gene TRBV6-5, with TRBD1 as a possible D gene (5 bases). The germline V gene encodes CDR1 MNHEY and CDR2 SVGAGI. The CDR3 covers 14 residues. V was cut by 0 bases and J by 5 bases, with 8 bases left in between. Here the CDR3 reads CASSYSGVDQPQHF. The CDR3 coding sequence is TGTGCCAGCAGTTACTCAGGGGTCGATCAGCCCCAGCATTTT.

The rearrangement uses TRBV5-6 and TRBJ2-1; TRBD2 matches 13 bases. The germline CDR1 and CDR2 sequences are SGHDT and YYEEEE. V shed 1 base, J shed 13 bases, and the junction held 8 bases outside the gene matches. The CDR3 contains 15 residues. CDR3 region: CASSLTTSGRLYQFF. CDR3 DNA: TGTGCCAGCAGCTTGACGACTAGCGGGAGGCTCTATCAGTTCTTC.

This clone was counted a few times. J is TRBJ2-7 and V is TRBV28; D uncertain. The V gene lost 2 bases and the J gene lost 6 bases, with 8 bases spanning the gap. The germline V gene encodes CDR1 MDHEN and CDR2 SYDVKM. CDR3 size: 12 residues. CDR3 nucleotide sequence: TGTGCCAGCAGTTTAATCTGGGCCGAGCAGTACTTC. Translated: CASSLIWAEQYF.

The chain employs TRBV29-1 and TRBJ2-7; D might be TRBD2 (5 bases). Trimming removed 2 bases from V and 1 base from J, with 15 bases in between. CDR1 is SQVTM, CDR2 ANQGSEA, per germline. The CDR3 contains 15 residues. CDR3 protein: CSVETPAGNSYEQYF. As DNA, the CDR3 is TGCAGCGTTGAAACCCCCGCCGGGAATTCCTACGAGCAGTACTTC.

The sample holds many counts of this clone. V is TRBV25-1 and J is TRBJ1-2; TRBD1 aligns across 7 bases. CDR3 length equals 13 residues. Germline CDR1 and CDR2: MGHDK and SYGVNS. Trimming removed 5 bases from V and 8 bases from J; junction bases left unmatched: 8. CDR3 residues: CASSPLTGRGYTF. CDR3 in DNA: TGTGCCAGCAGTCCACTGACAGGGCGGGGCTACACCTTC.

This clone has ten or more counts. This rearrangement joins TRBV2 to TRBJ2-5; D is undetermined. The CDR3 sequence is 14 residues long. Trimming took 0 bases from V and 0 from J, leaving 5 bases between them. CDR1 and CDR2 (germline): SNHLY, FYNNEI. The CDR3 loop reads CASSEATYQETQYF. The DNA of the CDR3 is TGTGCCAGCAGTGAAGCAACGTACCAAGAGACCCAGTACTTC.

The chain combines TRBV10-3 with TRBJ2-3; tentatively, D is TRBD1 (6 bases). Between the trimmed V and J ends, which lost 8 bases and 2 bases, there was a span of 17 bases. The CDR3 has 15 residues. CDR1 and CDR2 from the germline V gene are ENHRY and SYGVKD. CDR3 in DNA: TGTGCCATCGCCCGGGACACCTTTGACACAGATACGCAGTATTTT. Translation gives CAIARDTFDTDTQYF.

The J gene is TRBJ2-3, the V gene TRBV5-1, with D uncertain. The CDR3 runs 13 residues. V was shortened by 2 bases and J by 1 base, with 5 bases between the two germline ends. CDR1 and CDR2 from the germline V gene are SGHRS and YFSETQ. The CDR3 protein is CASSFSGTDTQYF. For the CDR3, the DNA is TGCGCCAGCAGCTTCAGTGGCACAGATACGCAGTATTTT.

This clone was counted between two and nine times. The chain carries TRBV15 and TRBJ2-1; 9 bases are a match to TRBD1. The CDR3 has 15 amino acids. V trimming: 5 bases; J trimming: 6 bases; junction bases outside the gene matches: 8. Germline CDR1 is LNHNV and CDR2 is YYDKDF (reference sequence). The CDR3: CATSVRGQGGNEQFF. Here the CDR3 DNA reads TGTGCCACCAGCGTGCGGGGACAGGGAGGCAATGAGCAGTTCTTC.

This chain connects TRBV5-5 to TRBJ2-5, with no clear D. This CDR3 comprises 11 residues. Germline loops: CDR1 SGHKS, CDR2 YYEKEE (reference sequence). The V and J ends lost 4 bases and 3 bases respectively, with 4 bases between them. In DNA, the CDR3 is TGTGCCAGCAGCCCCGAAGAGACCCAGTACTTC. Protein product: CASSPEETQYF. The variable domain in full, completed from reference TRBV5-5 and TRBJ2-5, reads DAGVTQSPTHLIKTRGQQVTLRCSPISGHKSVSWYQQVLGQGPQFIFQYYEKEERGRGNFPDRFSARQFPNYSSELNVNALLLGDSALYLCASSPEETQYFGPGTRLLVL.

There are many counts of this clone. V usage is TRBV28 and J usage is TRBJ1-4, with D unresolved. CDR3 size: 12 residues. Per germline, CDR1 MDHEN and CDR2 SYDVKM. Between the trimmed V and J ends, which lost 5 bases and 8 bases, there was a span of 9 bases. CDR3 amino acids: CASSPHSEKLFF. In DNA, the CDR3 is TGTGCCAGCAGTCCACACAGCGAAAAACTGTTTTTT.

This clone has more than one count but fewer than ten. The chain combines TRBV7-8 with TRBJ1-1; no clear D. Germline CDR1 SGHVS, CDR2 FQNEAQ. The CDR3 consists of 14 residues. V gave up 1 base and J gave up 2 bases, with 8 bases separating them. CDR3: CASSLGRSNTEAFF. The CDR3 nucleotides read TGTGCCAGCAGCTTAGGCAGAAGTAACACTGAAGCTTTCTTT.

This chain connects TRBV6-1 to TRBJ2-3; D is ambiguous. The CDR3 contains 14 residues. Germline-derived CDR1 and CDR2 are MNHNS and SASEGT. Trimming took off 1 base at V and 2 bases at J, with 7 bases between the two ends. The CDR3 DNA sequence: TGTGCCAGCAGTGAAGTGTCCGCCACAGATACGCAGTATTTT. This sequence encodes CASSEVSATDTQYF.

This clone was counted between two and nine times. This chain joins TRBV7-2 and TRBJ2-1; 8 nucleotides match TRBD2. V lost 5 bases, J lost 9 bases, and 12 bases stayed unmatched. CDR1 and CDR2 (germline): SGHTA, FQGNSA. The CDR3 is 15 amino acids. CDR3 protein: CASSANSGTLGEQFF. Here the CDR3 DNA reads TGTGCCAGCAGCGCTAATAGCGGGACCCTCGGTGAGCAGTTCTTC.

This clone was recorded a few times. The rearrangement joins TRBV10-3 to TRBJ2-7; no firm D call. Germline V lookup: CDR1 ENHRY, CDR2 SYGVKD. The CDR3 runs 15 residues. Between the trimmed V and J ends, which lost 3 bases and 6 bases, there was a span of 18 bases. CDR3 nucleotides: TGTGCCATCAGTGAAGTATATGGGTCTCTCGGCGAGCAGTACTTC. Amino acid sequence: CAISEVYGSLGEQYF.